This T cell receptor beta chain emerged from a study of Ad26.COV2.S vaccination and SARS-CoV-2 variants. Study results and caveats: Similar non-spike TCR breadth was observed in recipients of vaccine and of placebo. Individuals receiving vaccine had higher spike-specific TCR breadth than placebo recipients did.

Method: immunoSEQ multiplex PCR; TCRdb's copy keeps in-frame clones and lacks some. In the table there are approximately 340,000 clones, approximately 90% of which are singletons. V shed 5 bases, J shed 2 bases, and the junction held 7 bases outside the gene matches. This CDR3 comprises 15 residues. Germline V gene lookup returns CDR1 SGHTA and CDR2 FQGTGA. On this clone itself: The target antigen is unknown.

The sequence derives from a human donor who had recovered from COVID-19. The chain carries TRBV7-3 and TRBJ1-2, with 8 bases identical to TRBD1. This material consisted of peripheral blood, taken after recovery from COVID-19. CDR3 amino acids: CASSTGQGKNYGYTF. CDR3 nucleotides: TGTGCCAGCAGCACCGGACAGGGCAAGAACTATGGCTACACCTTC. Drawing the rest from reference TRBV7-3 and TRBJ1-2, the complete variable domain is GAGVSQTPSNKVTEKGKYVELRCDPISGHTALYWYRQSLGQGPEFLIYFQGTGAADDSGLPNDRFFAVRPEGSVSTLKIQRTERGDSAVYLCASSTGQGKNYGYTFGSGTRLTVV.